This T cell receptor (beta chain) was captured in a study of shared clonotypes between healthy human individuals. V was clipped by 0 bases and J by 2 bases, with 2 bases between them. The germline CDR1 and CDR2 sequences are PRHDT and FYEKMQ (reference sequence). This CDR3 region has 12 residues. Among the donors, all were Caucasian adults who lived in Nashville, Tennessee. Genomic DNA came from approximately 92 million PBMCs in unsorted samples. Data came from immunoSEQ multiplex PCR; TCRdb stores just in-frame clones and leaves some out. The repertoire holds 400,000 to 550,000 clones, with 79% as singletons.

V gene TRBV13 combines with J gene TRBJ2-7; D unresolved. The sequencing input was PBMCs. This receptor was taken from a middle-aged woman in good health. Some clones in this sample may be carry-over from other donors' samples. CDR3 nucleotide sequence: TGTGCCAGCAGCTTAGGAGCCTACGAGCAGTACTTC. Amino acid sequence: CASSLGAYEQYF.